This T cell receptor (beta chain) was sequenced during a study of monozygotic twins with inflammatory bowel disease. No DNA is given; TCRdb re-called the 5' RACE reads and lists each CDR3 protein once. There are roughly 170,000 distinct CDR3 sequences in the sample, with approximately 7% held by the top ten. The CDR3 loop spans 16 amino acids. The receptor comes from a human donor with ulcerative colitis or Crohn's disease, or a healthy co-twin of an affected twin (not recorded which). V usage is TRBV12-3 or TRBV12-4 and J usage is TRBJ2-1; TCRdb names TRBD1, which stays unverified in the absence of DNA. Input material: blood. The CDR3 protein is CASSSLTGAGYNEQFF.